This T cell receptor beta chain comes out of a study of early T cells in non-severe SARS-CoV-2 infection. Study in general: Whole-blood bulk RNA, unsorted, was sequenced, and chains were unpaired. General study findings and limits: VDJdb matching favored anti-spike CD8 responses, missing private and CD4 specificities.

This CDR3 region has 13 residues. With 6 bases removed from V and 5 bases from J, the gap between germline ends came to 13 bases. Germline loops: CDR1 MNHEY, CDR2 SVGAGI. Individual cDNA molecules carried attached unique molecular identifiers. TCRdb processed the 5' RACE reads anew with MiXCR; each CDR3 protein has one entry. The table includes around 78,000 distinct CDR3 sequences, around 9.1% detected once. This clonotype has at least ten counts. Its target is unknown. The input for sequencing was whole blood, taken at baseline. This clonotype was sampled from an adult who was a healthcare worker with PCR-confirmed SARS-CoV-2 infection or an uninfected control (not recorded which). The rearrangement links TRBV6-5 to TRBJ1-2; TRBD1 is a possible D gene (6 bases). The CDR3 DNA follows: TGTGCCAGCAGCTCCGGGACAAGTTATGGCTACACCTTC. Translation: CASSSGTSYGYTF.